The 10 T cell receptor beta chains below all came from one sample that was sequenced in a study of blood T cells in healthy people across ages. A sample-barcoded 5' primer and a J-beta primer mix were used in a second PCR of about 7 to 11 cycles. One entry per CDR3 protein results from TCRdb running MiXCR on the 5' RACE reads. The sample records approximately 1.5 million distinct CDR3 sequences, roughly a third being singletons. The sample consisted of blood. These receptors were obtained from a woman in her 30s in good health.

V and J are TRBV9 and TRBJ2-5, with 9 bases that match TRBD2. V trimming: 3 bases; J trimming: 4 bases; junction bases outside the gene matches: 7. CDR3 length: 15 amino acids. Germline loops: CDR1 SGDLS, CDR2 YYNGEE. For the CDR3, the DNA is TGTGCCAGCAGCGCATCGACTAGCGGCGGAGAGACCCAGTACTTC. Its translation: CASSASTSGGETQYF.

The DNA of the CDR3 is TGCAGTGCTGGATACCGGACTAGCGGGGTATACAATGAGCAGTTCTTC. It encodes CSAGYRTSGVYNEQFF. V and J are TRBV20-1 and TRBJ2-1; 12 positions match TRBD2. The CDR3 runs 16 residues. The germline V gene has CDR1 DFQATT and CDR2 SNEGSKA (reference sequence). The J segment lost 4 bases and the V segment lost 5 bases, leaving 9 bases of the junction unmatched.

This clonotype occurred a few times. V is TRBV4-1 and J is TRBJ2-7; TRBD2 aligns across 11 bases. The CDR3 is 18 residues long. CDR1 and CDR2 (germline): MGHRA, YSYEKL. V dropped 1 base and J dropped 0; count of bases not matched to a gene: 8. The CDR3 reads CASSQGVVAGGDSYEQYF. CDR3 nucleotides: TGCGCCAGCAGCCAAGGGGTGGTAGCGGGAGGGGACTCCTACGAGCAGTACTTC.

The sample holds a few counts of this clonotype. The chain joins TRBV7-6 to TRBJ2-7; either TRBD1 or TRBD2 may fit D (6 bases each). CDR3 length equals 15 residues. The germline V gene has CDR1 SGHVS and CDR2 FNYEAQ. Deletions cut 1 base from V and 7 bases from J, with 17 bases between. The CDR3 sequence is CASSLGPGARWEQYF. The CDR3 bases are TGTGCCAGCAGCTTAGGCCCGGGGGCGAGGTGGGAGCAGTACTTC.

The chain combines TRBV20-1 with TRBJ1-4; D possibly corresponds to TRBD1 (6 bases). From germline, CDR1 is DFQATT and CDR2 SNEGSKA (reference sequence). V was pared by 1 base and J by 7 bases, with 13 bases between. The CDR3 runs to 14 residues. CDR3 in amino acids: CSARAQGIGEKLFF. DNA of the CDR3: TGCAGTGCTAGAGCCCAGGGGATCGGTGAAAAACTGTTTTTT.

This clonotype was recorded a few times. The chain is built from TRBV10-3 and TRBJ2-7, with D perhaps matching TRBD2 (7 bases). Germline-derived CDR1 and CDR2 are ENHRY and SYGVKD. This CDR3 comprises 13 residues. Trimming cost V 3 bases and J 5 bases, with 11 bases left between them. The CDR3 nucleotides read TGTGCCATCAGTGAATCGGGGGGCCACGAGCAGTACTTC. It is translated as CAISESGGHEQYF.

This clonotype was observed a few times. This chain links TRBV6-1 with TRBJ2-7; 7 bases match TRBD1. V lost 2 bases to trimming and J lost 1 base; unmatched junction nucleotides: 5. Germline V gene data show CDR1 as MNHNS and CDR2 as SASEGT. The CDR3 is 15 residues long. This CDR3 reads CASSERPGGSYEQYF. CDR3 nucleotides: TGTGCCAGCAGTGAACGGCCAGGGGGATCCTACGAGCAGTACTTC.

Points on this clonotype: It may be a read error: a sequence one base away is much more abundant. The chain uses TRBV29-1 and TRBJ1-2, with TRBD1 matching over 10 bases. The length of the CDR3 is 12 residues. Germline values: CDR1 SQVTM, CDR2 ANQGSEA. In DNA, the CDR3 is TGCAGCGTTGCGACAGGGGGCTATGGCCACACCTTC. It specifies CSVATGGYGHTF.

The V and J genes are TRBV5-1 and TRBJ2-7; possible D gene TRBD2, 5 bases. The germline V gene encodes CDR1 SGHRS and CDR2 YFSETQ. Deletions cut 7 bases from V and 2 bases from J, with 16 bases between. CDR3 length: 14 amino acids. The CDR3: CASGRGQPTYEQYF. The CDR3 DNA sequence: TGCGCCAGCGGAAGAGGGCAGCCAACCTACGAGCAGTACTTC.

This clonotype was counted at least ten times. The chain combines TRBV12-3 or TRBV12-4 with TRBJ1-1; tentatively, D is TRBD1 (6 bases). V lost 6 bases and J 3 bases, leaving 14 bases between the germline ends. CDR3 length equals 14 residues. The chain's CDR3 is CASSRGGLDTEAFF. DNA for the CDR3: TGTGCCAGCAGCCGTGGGGGGCTTGACACTGAAGCTTTCTTT.